Below, 25 T cell receptor beta chains from the same sample are listed, as sequenced in a study of tissue T cells after allogeneic stem cell transplantation. Here immunoSEQ multiplex PCR was the method, and the copy in TCRdb shows in-frame clones only, minus some. The sample carries thousands of clones, roughly two thirds recorded once. The specimen was gut tissue. These receptors were obtained from a female BALB/c mouse in good health. Strain haplotype (MHC): H2-d.

On this clone: Gene names denote mouse genes. The read falls 1 residue short of the CDR3 end, and the missing part is taken from the germline J gene. The chain combines TRBV20 with TRBJ1-1, with 10 bases lining up with TRBD1. Germline-derived CDR1 and CDR2 are GFQATS and STVNSAI. V shed 4 bases, J shed 7 bases, and the junction held 3 bases outside the gene matches. CDR3 length: 12 amino acids. The CDR3 reads CGATGQGLEVFF. The part of the CDR3 DNA that was read is TGTGGTGCTACGGGACAGGGGTTAGAAGTCTTC.

This clone was seen only a few times. Each gene name is a mouse one. Read sequence stops 1 residue before the CDR3 end, and the germline J gene provides the missing end. The chain carries TRBV12-2 and TRBJ2-7; 12 nucleotides match TRBD2. The J segment lost 0 bases and the V segment lost 2 bases, leaving 4 bases of the junction unmatched. This CDR3 has 16 residues. The V gene's germline CDR1 is SGHLS and CDR2 HYDKME. This chain's CDR3 is CASSPWDWGVSYEQYF. The sequenced part of the CDR3 DNA is TGTGCCAGCTCTCCCTGGGACTGGGGGGTCTCCTATGAACAGTAC.

Concerning this clone: Gene names follow the mouse nomenclature. The read ends 1 residue shy of where the CDR3 ends; the end is completed using the germline J gene. The chain carries TRBV29 and TRBJ1-1; no clear D gene. This CDR3 contains 13 residues. V lost 5 bases and J 0 bases, leaving 7 bases between the germline ends. Per germline, CDR1 MSHET and CDR2 SYDVDS. The sequenced CDR3 bases are TGTGCTAGCAGTCCCGGGACAAACACAGAAGTCTTC. Amino acids: CASSPGTNTEVF. Given in full, the CDR3 is CASSPGTNTEVFF. Looking up the rest from reference TRBV29 and TRBJ1-1 gives the full variable domain: DMKVTQMPRYLIKRMGENVLLECGQDMSHETMYWYRQDPGLGLQLIYISYDVDSNSEGDIPKGYRVSRKKREHFSLILDSAKTNQTSVYFCASSPGTNTEVFFGKGTRLTVV.

Of note for this clone: Mouse names are used for the genes. Read coverage stops 1 residue before the CDR3 terminus; the germline J gene supplies the remainder. The rearrangement links TRBV13-1 to TRBJ2-4, with 9 bases lining up with TRBD1. Germline loops: CDR1 NSHNY, CDR2 SYGAGN. The CDR3 extends over 15 amino acids. Trimming took 1 base from V and 4 from J; bases not matched to a gene: 4. The CDR3 bases that were read are TGTGCCAGCAGTGATCGGGGACAGGGAAAAAACACCTTGTAC. It specifies CASSDRGQGKNTLY. The entire CDR3 protein reads CASSDRGQGKNTLYF.

A remark on this clone: Gene names follow the mouse nomenclature. The missing CDR3 end, 1 residue past where the read stops, is filled in from the germline J gene. This chain connects TRBV13-2 to TRBJ2-5; TRBD2 aligns across 7 bases. CDR1 NNHNN and CDR2 SYGAGS come from the germline V gene (reference sequence). The V segment lost 0 bases and the J segment 4 bases; nucleotides outside the gene matches: 2. The CDR3 length is 14 residues. This CDR3 is CASGDAWGEDTQYF. CDR3 DNA (partial): TGTGCCAGCGGTGATGCTTGGGGGGAAGACACCCAGTAC.

This clone was seen more than once but under ten times. Genes and germline are mouse. The missing CDR3 end, 1 residue past where the read stops, is filled in from the germline J gene. The chain is built from TRBV31 and TRBJ2-7, with TRBD2 identical over 12 bases. With V trimmed by 3 bases and J by 6 bases, 0 bases remained unmatched. The CDR3 contains 12 residues. CDR1 is GKSSPN, CDR2 SITVG, per germline. The CDR3 reads CAWRTGGAEQYF. The sequenced CDR3 bases are TGTGCCTGGAGGACTGGGGGGGCTGAACAGTAC.

Notes on this clone: Any gene name here is a mouse gene name. The sequence runs out 1 residue before the end of the CDR3; the remainder is reconstructed from the germline J gene. The J gene is TRBJ2-5, the V gene TRBV13-1, with D perhaps matching TRBD2 (6 bases). CDR3 length: 14 amino acids. Trimming took 5 bases from V and 3 from J, leaving 13 bases between them. Germline lookup yields CDR1 NSHNY and CDR2 SYGAGN. Partial CDR3 DNA: TGTGCCAGCAGCGCCTGGGGAAGGCAAGACACCCAGTAC. Protein product: CASSAWGRQDTQY. The whole CDR3 protein is CASSAWGRQDTQYF.

This clone was found once. Mouse germline and gene names are used. The sequence runs out 1 residue before the end of the CDR3; the remainder is reconstructed from the germline J gene. This chain links TRBV31 with TRBJ1-5; D possibly corresponds to TRBD1 (6 bases). V was pared by 2 bases and J by 6 bases, with 11 bases between. The germline CDR1 and CDR2 sequences are GKSSPN and SITVG. This CDR3 region has 13 residues. CDR3 region: CAWSKGVLQAPLF. The covered CDR3 bases are TGTGCCTGGAGTAAGGGGGTTCTCCAGGCTCCGCTT. Looking up the rest from reference TRBV31 and TRBJ1-5 gives the full variable domain: AQTIHQWPVAEIKAVGSPLSLGCTIKGKSSPNLYWYWQATGGTLQQLFYSITVGQVESVVQLNLSASRPKDDQFILSTEKLLLSHSGFYLCAWSKGVLQAPLFGEGTRLSVL.

With regard to this clone: The genes and germline here are from mouse. Coverage ceases 1 residue before the CDR3 finishes, and the germline J gene fills in the end. The V gene is TRBV5, the J gene TRBJ1-1, with a possible D match to TRBD1 (6 bases). Trimming took 1 base from V and 2 from J, leaving 8 bases between them. This CDR3 has 14 amino acids. Per the germline V gene, CDR1 is LGHNA and CDR2 is YNLKQL (reference sequence). CDR3 sequence reads: CASSQAGVNTEVFF. The DNA read from the CDR3 is TGTGCCAGCAGCCAAGCAGGGGTCAACACAGAAGTCTTC.

As for this clone: Genes and germline come from the mouse. The read terminates 1 residue ahead of where the CDR3 ends, so the germline J gene completes it. The chain is built from TRBV31 and TRBJ1-1, with unresolved D. Per germline, CDR1 GKSSPN and CDR2 SITVG. Trimming took 0 bases from V and 4 from J, leaving 9 bases between them. The CDR3 loop spans 13 amino acids. The covered CDR3 bases are TGTGCCTGGAGTCTATCGGGCAGCACAGAAGTCTTC. Translated, it gives CAWSLSGSTEVF. The complete CDR3 sequence is CAWSLSGSTEVFF.

This clone came up a few times. Mouse gene names and germline throughout. The read ends 1 residue early relative to the CDR3; the germline J gene fills the gap. V gene TRBV31 combines with J gene TRBJ1-3, with D maybe TRBD1 (5 bases). Germline CDR1 and CDR2: GKSSPN and SITVG. The ends were cut back, 3 bases at V and 3 bases at J, with 15 bases in the middle. This CDR3 region has 15 residues. CDR3 bases read: TGTGCCTGGAGGGTAGGGGAAGGGGTTGGAAATACGCTCTAT. This gives the protein CAWRVGEGVGNTLY. The full CDR3 sequence reads CAWRVGEGVGNTLYF.

A note on this clone: Gene names are the mouse ones. Sequencing ends 1 residue short of the CDR3 end; the germline J gene provides the rest. The chain has TRBV3 and TRBJ1-1; D remains ambiguous. Trimming took off 0 bases at V and 2 bases at J, with 7 bases between the two ends. The CDR3 loop spans 14 amino acids. The germline gives CDR1 SNHLY, CDR2 FYNGKV (reference sequence). The covered CDR3 bases are TGTGCCAGCAGCTTAGCGGGTGGTAACACAGAAGTCTTC. Translated, it gives CASSLAGGNTEVF. From start to end, the CDR3 is CASSLAGGNTEVFF. The full variable domain, in which reference TRBV3 and TRBJ1-1 provide the parts outside the CDR3, is GPKVLQIPSHQIIDMGQMVTLNCDPVSNHLYFYWYKQILGQQMEFLVNFYNGKVMEKSKLFKDQFSVERPDGSYFTLKIQPTALEDSAVYFCASSLAGGNTEVFFGKGTRLTVV.

With respect to this clone: Gene names refer to mouse genes. The CDR3 DNA, read in part, is TGTGCCTGGAGCCCTACAACCCTACTGGGGGGGGAAACGCTGTAT. Translating gives CAWSPTTLLGGETLY. The whole CDR3 sequence reads CAWSPTTLLGGETLYF. The genes are TRBV31 and TRBJ2-3; 10 bases agree with TRBD2. With the read ending 1 residue before the CDR3 end, the germline J gene is used to fill in that end. This CDR3 region has 16 residues. Germline CDR1 reads GKSSPN; CDR2 reads SITVG. The trim removed 3 bases at V and 6 bases at J, leaving 12 bases unmatched.

On this clone: Mouse names are used for the genes. The CDR3 extends 1 residue past the end of the read, so its final part is completed from the germline J gene. This chain connects TRBV4 to TRBJ1-4; the match to TRBD1 covers 8 bases. The CDR3 consists of 15 residues. V was pared by 4 bases and J by 1 base, with 2 bases of the junction left unmatched. Germline CDR1 LGHDT, CDR2 YNNKQL (reference sequence). The part of the CDR3 DNA that was read is TGTGCCAGCAGCTTAGACAGGGGTTCCAACGAAAGATTATTT. Translation gives CASSLDRGSNERLF. The entire CDR3 protein reads CASSLDRGSNERLFF.

Of note for this clone: All gene names here are mouse names. Coverage ceases 1 residue before the CDR3 finishes, and the germline J gene fills in the end. Other DNA sequences in the same sample also yield this CDR3. This rearrangement joins TRBV19 to TRBJ1-1; D is unresolved. Germline V gene data show CDR1 as FNHDT and CDR2 as SITEND (reference sequence). The CDR3 loop spans 11 amino acids. Trimming took 4 bases from V and 1 from J, leaving 2 bases between them. The CDR3: CASSRNTEVFF. CDR3 DNA, as far as it was read: TGTGCCAGCAGTCGAAACACAGAAGTCTTC.

With regard to this clone: The listed genes are named as in mouse. The observed sequence ends 1 residue before the CDR3 terminus, with the missing tail filled in from the germline J gene. The rearrangement joins TRBV5 to TRBJ1-1; 8 nucleotides agree with TRBD1. The CDR3 spans 16 residues. CDR1 is LGHNA and CDR2 is YNLKQL in the germline V gene (reference sequence). V shed 3 bases and J 3 bases; nucleotides not matched to a gene: 9. The part of the CDR3 DNA that was read is TGTGCCAGCAGCCACCGCCGCGACAGGGGTGACACAGAAGTCTTC. Protein product: CASSHRRDRGDTEVF. The CDR3 in full is CASSHRRDRGDTEVFF.

Details on this clone: Gene names follow the mouse nomenclature. The CDR3 goes on 1 residue after the read ends, and that part is filled in from the germline J gene. The V gene is TRBV30, the J gene TRBJ2-1; TRBD2 matches 9 bases. Trimming removed 3 bases from V and 1 base from J; junction bases left unmatched: 1. The CDR3 consists of 14 residues. Looked up from germline, CDR1 is SQVVS and CDR2 is ANEGSEA. The part of the CDR3 DNA that was read is TGTAGTTCTAGGACTGGGGGAAACTATGCTGAGCAGTTC. The encoded protein is CSSRTGGNYAEQF. The entire CDR3 protein reads CSSRTGGNYAEQFF.

This clone has a handful of counts. Gene names are the mouse ones. The read comes to an end 1 residue before the CDR3 does, leaving the germline J gene to fill in the end. The chain links TRBV13-3 to TRBJ2-3; D call uncertain. This CDR3 has 12 residues. The V gene's germline CDR1 is NNHDY and CDR2 SYVADS. V shed 5 bases and J shed 2 bases, with 6 bases lying between them. The sequenced CDR3 bases are TGTGCCAGCAGCAGACATGCAGAAACGCTGTAT. It specifies CASSRHAETLY. The entire CDR3 reads CASSRHAETLYF.

This clone was seen more than once but under ten times. The germline and genes are mouse ones. CDR3: CASSIWTGEGNTLYF. The part of the CDR3 DNA that was read is TGTGCCAGCAGTATCTGGACTGGGGAAGGGAACACCTTGTAC. The chain links TRBV19 to TRBJ2-4; TRBD2 matches 9 bases. The read falls 1 residue short of the CDR3 end, and the missing part is taken from the germline J gene. J gave up 6 bases and V 2 bases, and 7 bases lay outside the gene matches. CDR1 and CDR2 (germline): FNHDT, SITEND (reference sequence). The CDR3 totals 15 residues.

Remarks on this clone: Each gene name is a mouse one. The observed sequence ends 1 residue before the CDR3 terminus, with the missing tail filled in from the germline J gene. V is TRBV2 and J is TRBJ1-3; no reliable D call. The CDR3 is 14 amino acids. Per germline, CDR1 LGHNA and CDR2 YSYQKL. Deletions cut 1 base from V and 0 bases from J, with 4 bases between. Partial CDR3 DNA: TGTGCCAGCAGCCAAGGGGATTCTGGAAATACGCTCTAT. It translates to CASSQGDSGNTLY. The entire CDR3 protein reads CASSQGDSGNTLYF.

Concerning this clone itself: Genes here carry mouse names. The missing CDR3 end, 1 residue past where the read stops, is filled in from the germline J gene. V usage is TRBV20 and J usage is TRBJ2-7; 7 nucleotides align to TRBD2. This CDR3 is 12 amino acids long. CDR1 and CDR2 (germline): GFQATS, STVNSAI. J lost 1 base, V lost 3 bases, and 0 bases had no gene match. The sequenced CDR3 bases are TGTGGTGCTAGACTGGGGTCCTATGAACAGTAC. Translation: CGARLGSYEQY. The full CDR3 reads CGARLGSYEQYF.

This clone was found a few times. Gene names follow the mouse nomenclature. The observed sequence ends 1 residue before the CDR3 terminus, with the missing tail filled in from the germline J gene. The chain uses TRBV1 and TRBJ1-4; 7 bases match TRBD1. This CDR3 spans 16 amino acids. CDR1 is NSQYPW and CDR2 is LRSPGD in the germline V gene (reference sequence). J gave up 0 bases and V 2 bases, and 3 bases lay outside the gene matches. The part of the CDR3 DNA that was read is TGCACCTGCAGTGCACTCAGGGGGATTTCCAACGAAAGATTATTT. It codes for CTCSALRGISNERLF. The complete CDR3 protein is CTCSALRGISNERLFF.

On this clone: The genes and germline here are from mouse. The read ends 1 residue shy of where the CDR3 ends; the end is completed using the germline J gene. The rearrangement uses TRBV15 and TRBJ1-2; 8 nucleotides line up with TRBD1. The J segment lost 4 bases and the V segment lost 0 bases, leaving 7 bases of the junction unmatched. The CDR3 is 16 residues long. CDR1 is SGHND and CDR2 is FRSKSL in the germline V gene. The CDR3 loop is CASSLAVDTGGSDYTF. The sequenced CDR3 bases are TGTGCCAGCAGTTTAGCGGTGGACACAGGGGGCTCCGACTACACC.

On this clone: The genes are named according to mouse. The CDR3 end lies 1 residue beyond the end of the read and is filled in from the germline J gene. This chain links TRBV20 with TRBJ1-5, with 9 bases that match TRBD1. The CDR3 has 13 residues. With V trimmed by 6 bases and J by 5 bases, 5 bases remained unmatched. Germline loops: CDR1 GFQATS, CDR2 STVNSAI. The CDR3 sequence: CGAPGQGHQAPLF. The sequenced CDR3 bases are TGTGGTGCCCCGGGACAGGGCCACCAGGCTCCGCTT.

Details on this clone: The gene names given are mouse names. The read comes to an end 1 residue before the CDR3 does, leaving the germline J gene to fill in the end. This chain joins TRBV1 and TRBJ2-1; weak D call: TRBD1 (6 bases). This CDR3 has 14 amino acids. V was pared by 3 bases and J by 5 bases, with 11 bases between. Germline CDR1 is NSQYPW and CDR2 is LRSPGD (reference sequence). The CDR3 DNA, read in part, is TGCACCTGCAGTGCCCAGGGGTCTGATGCTGAGCAGTTC. Its translation: CTCSAQGSDAEQF. The entire CDR3 sequence reads CTCSAQGSDAEQFF.